This T cell receptor beta chain was profiled in a study of yellow fever vaccine responses in identical twins. Comment on this clonotype: Its target is not known.

TCRdb independently ran MiXCR on the RT-PCR reads; one entry per CDR3 protein. The top ten clones hold 2% to 2.5% of a sample with 9,900 or so distinct CDR3 sequences, over 65% of them seen once. Findings and limits, study-wide: Twins showed a vaccine T cell response that reportedly seemed partly convergent, partly personalized.

The V and J ends lost 3 bases and 4 bases respectively, with 9 bases between them. The CDR3 contains 13 residues. This TCR came from a woman between 18 and 29 years old who received the yellow fever vaccine. Sample: T cells from blood (PBMCs), unsorted or a sorted subset (not recorded which), taken before or after yellow fever vaccination (not recorded which). The chain uses TRBV12-3 or TRBV12-4 and TRBJ2-5, with no clear D. The CDR3 DNA reads TGTGCCAGCAGTTTTAATCCCGGAGAGACCCAGTACTTC. Its translation: CASSFNPGETQYF.